The following is a T cell receptor (beta chain) sequence with its context. The germline V gene has CDR1 SGHAT and CDR2 FQNNGV. There are 14 residues in the CDR3. V was pared by 0 bases and J by 6 bases, with 10 bases between. This sample was included in a study of blood T cell repertoires in COVID-19. Study information: Acute-phase and convalescent COVID-19 samples originated in the United States, Italy and Spain. PBMCs, B-cell-depleted T cells, or T cells provided the cDNA or gDNA that made up the material.

Authors' methods: Amplification from reference gene primers served as the basis for estimated nucleated cell counts. Sequenced by immunoSEQ multiplex PCR; TCRdb stores in-frame clones only, minus some. V and J calls and clone size come straight from that table; D and trimming were deduced from the DNA. The sample consists of 150,000 to 200,000 clones, roughly 87% of them appearing once. The clonotype comes from a woman aged 45-65 years with acute or convalescent COVID-19. The chain is built from TRBV11-2 and TRBJ2-3, with no clear D. The sequenced material came from peripheral blood. In DNA, the CDR3 is TGTGCCAGCAGCTTAGAGTCGACACGGGATACGCAGTATTTT. Its protein is CASSLESTRDTQYF.